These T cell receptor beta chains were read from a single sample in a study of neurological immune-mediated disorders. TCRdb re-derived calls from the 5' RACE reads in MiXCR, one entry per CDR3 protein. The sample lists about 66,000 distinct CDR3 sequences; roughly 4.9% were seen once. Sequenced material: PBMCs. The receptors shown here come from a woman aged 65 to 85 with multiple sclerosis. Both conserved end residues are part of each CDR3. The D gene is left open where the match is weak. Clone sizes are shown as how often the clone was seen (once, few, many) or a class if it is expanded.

CDR3aa: CASSTGQVVSGNTIYF; CDR3nt: TGTGCCAGTAGTACCGGACAAGTTGTCTCTGGAAACACCATATATTTT; v_gene: TRBV19; d_gene: -; j_gene: TRBJ1-3; abundance: many
CDR3aa: CASSPGGTGGYEQYF; CDR3nt: TGCGCCAGCAGCCCAGGAGGGACAGGGGGATACGAGCAGTACTTC; v_gene: TRBV4-1; d_gene: TRBD1; j_gene: TRBJ2-7; abundance: many
CDR3aa: CASSVDRAGAQYF; CDR3nt: TGTGCCAGCAGTGTGGACAGGGCCGGGGCCCAGTACTTC; v_gene: TRBV12-3/TRBV12-4; d_gene: TRBD1; j_gene: TRBJ2-5; abundance: many
CDR3aa: CASSLEGQWAGELFF; CDR3nt: TGCGCCAGCAGCTTGGAGGGACAGTGGGCCGGGGAGCTGTTTTTT; v_gene: TRBV5-1; d_gene: TRBD1; j_gene: TRBJ2-2; abundance: many
CDR3aa: CASSARAGETQYF; CDR3nt: TGCGCCAGCAGTGCTAGGGCGGGAGAGACCCAGTACTTC; v_gene: TRBV10-1; d_gene: -; j_gene: TRBJ2-5; abundance: many
CDR3aa: CASSLQGADEQFF; CDR3nt: TGCGCCAGCAGCTTACAGGGGGCCGACGAGCAGTTCTTC; v_gene: TRBV5-1; d_gene: TRBD1; j_gene: TRBJ2-1; abundance: many
CDR3aa: CASSLDWRGELFF; CDR3nt: TGTGCCAGCAGTTTGGACTGGCGAGGGGAGCTGTTTTTT; v_gene: TRBV6-5; d_gene: -; j_gene: TRBJ2-2; abundance: many
CDR3aa: CASRSGTGMYEQYF; CDR3nt: TGTGCCAGCAGATCCGGGACAGGGATGTACGAGCAGTACTTC; v_gene: TRBV7-9; d_gene: TRBD1; j_gene: TRBJ2-7; abundance: many
CDR3aa: CSASGTGGLRVSLNYGYTF; CDR3nt: TGCAGTGCTTCGGGGACAGGGGGCCTTCGTGTTAGCCTTAACTATGGCTACACCTTC; v_gene: TRBV20-1; d_gene: TRBD1; j_gene: TRBJ1-2; abundance: many
CDR3aa: CASSQWATEAFF; CDR3nt: TGTGCCAGCAGCCAGTGGGCCACTGAAGCTTTCTTT; v_gene: TRBV7-2; d_gene: -; j_gene: TRBJ1-1; abundance: many
CDR3aa: CASSQGSRWGAPSGANVLTF; CDR3nt: TGCGCCAGCAGCCAAGGGAGTCGTTGGGGGGCCCCCTCTGGGGCCAACGTCCTGACTTTC; v_gene: TRBV4-3; d_gene: -; j_gene: TRBJ2-6; abundance: many
CDR3aa: CASSPASGSTDTQYF; CDR3nt: TGTGCCAGCAGCCCAGCTAGCGGGAGCACAGATACGCAGTATTTT; v_gene: TRBV13; d_gene: TRBD2; j_gene: TRBJ2-3; abundance: few
CDR3aa: CASSVGRNNEQFF; CDR3nt: TGTGCCAGCAGTGTAGGTAGAAACAATGAGCAGTTCTTC; v_gene: TRBV2; d_gene: -; j_gene: TRBJ2-1; abundance: many
CDR3aa: CSVRSGSSNQPQHF; CDR3nt: TGCAGCGTCCGGTCAGGGAGTAGCAATCAGCCCCAGCATTTT; v_gene: TRBV29-1; d_gene: -; j_gene: TRBJ1-5; abundance: many
CDR3aa: CASSQDRSSYEQYF; CDR3nt: TGTGCCAGCTCCCAAGACAGGAGCTCCTACGAGCAGTACTTC; v_gene: TRBV7-9; d_gene: -; j_gene: TRBJ2-7; abundance: few
CDR3aa: CASSSQALQETQYF; CDR3nt: TGTGCCAGCTCCTCTCAAGCACTCCAAGAGACCCAGTACTTC; v_gene: TRBV12-3/TRBV12-4; d_gene: -; j_gene: TRBJ2-5; abundance: many